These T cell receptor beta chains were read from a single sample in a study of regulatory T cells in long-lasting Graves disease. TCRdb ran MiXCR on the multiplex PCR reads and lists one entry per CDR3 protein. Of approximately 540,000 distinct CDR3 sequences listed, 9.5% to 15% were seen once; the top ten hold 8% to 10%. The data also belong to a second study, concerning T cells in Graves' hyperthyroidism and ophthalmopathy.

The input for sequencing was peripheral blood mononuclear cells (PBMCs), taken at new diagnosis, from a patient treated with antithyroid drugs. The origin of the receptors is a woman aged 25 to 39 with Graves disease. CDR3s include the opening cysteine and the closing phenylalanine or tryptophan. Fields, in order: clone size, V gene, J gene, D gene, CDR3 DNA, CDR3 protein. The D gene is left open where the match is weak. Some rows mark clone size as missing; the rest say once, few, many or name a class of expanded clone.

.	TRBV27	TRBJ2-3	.	TGTGCCAGCAGTTCCATGAGAACAGATACGCAGTATTTT	CASSSMRTDTQYF
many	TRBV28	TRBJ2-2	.	TGTGCCAGCAAAGGGGGGCGCGACGTTACCGGGGAGCTGTTTTTT	CASKGGRDVTGELFF
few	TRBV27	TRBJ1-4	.	TGTGCCAGCAGTTTATTGTCCCGACTATCCCCCAACGGCGAAAAACTGTTTTTT	CASSLLSRLSPNGEKLFF
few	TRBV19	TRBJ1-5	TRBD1	TGTGCCAGTAGTATAAACAGGGGCTCGGGCAATCAGCCCCAGCATTTT	CASSINRGSGNQPQHF
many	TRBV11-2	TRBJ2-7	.	TGTGCCAGCAGCTTAACTCCCGGGACCCAGGTTCGCGAGCAGTACTTC	CASSLTPGTQVREQYF
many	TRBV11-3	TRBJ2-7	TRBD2	TGTGCCAGCAGCCCCAGGACTAGCGGAACCGAGCAGTACTTC	CASSPRTSGTEQYF
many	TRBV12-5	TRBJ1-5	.	TGTGCTAGTGGTTTGGTAAAGCACCCGATCGCGAATCAGCCCCAGCATTTT	CASGLVKHPIANQPQHF
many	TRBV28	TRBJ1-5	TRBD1	TGTGCCAGCAGCCTCACAGGGGTCACTCAGCCCCAGCATTTT	CASSLTGVTQPQHF
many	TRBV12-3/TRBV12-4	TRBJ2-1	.	TGTGCCAGCAGTTGGGGGGGCCCTTTCGGGTACAATGAGCAGTTCTTC	CASSWGGPFGYNEQFF
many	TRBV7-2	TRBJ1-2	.	TGTGCCAGCAGCTTAGTTCGGTCTAACTATGGCTACACCTTC	CASSLVRSNYGYTF
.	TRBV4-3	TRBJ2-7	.	TGCGCCAGCAGCCACCTAATGGGCTACTACGAGCAGTACTTC	CASSHLMGYYEQYF
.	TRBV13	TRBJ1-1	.	TGTGCCAGCAGCGGACTCGGGGTGAACACTGAAGCTTTCTTT	CASSGLGVNTEAFF
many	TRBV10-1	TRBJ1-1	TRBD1	TGCGCCAGCAGAGGAGACAGGGAGCACACTGAAGCTTTCTTT	CASRGDREHTEAFF
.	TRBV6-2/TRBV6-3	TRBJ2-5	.	TGTGCCAGCAGTTACTCCATCGGCCGACTAGACCAAGAGACCCAGTACTTC	CASSYSIGRLDQETQYF
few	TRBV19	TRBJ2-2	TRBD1	TGTGCCAGTAGTAGGAGTGAGGGGGCGATTGGGACCGGGGAGCTGTTTTTT	CASSRSEGAIGTGELFF
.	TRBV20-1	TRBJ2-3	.	TGCAGTGCTAGAGATATGAGAGGGTCCCGCACAGATACGCAGTATTTT	CSARDMRGSRTDTQYF
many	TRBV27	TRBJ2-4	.	TGTGCCAGCAGTTTAATCGGGAGCGGTGCCAAAAACATTCAGTACTTC	CASSLIGSGAKNIQYF
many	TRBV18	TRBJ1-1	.	TGTGCCAGCTCACCCAGCCTACTGAACACTGAAGCTTTCTTT	CASSPSLLNTEAFF
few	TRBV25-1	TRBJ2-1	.	TGTGCCAGCATGCCCCGACTAGGTGCCTACAATGAGCAGTTCTTC	CASMPRLGAYNEQFF
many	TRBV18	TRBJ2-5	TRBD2	TGTGCCAGCTCCGGACTAGCCCAAGAGACCCAGTACTTC	CASSGLAQETQYF
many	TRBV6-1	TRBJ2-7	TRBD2	TGTGCCAGCACCCGACGCAGCGGGAGCTCCTACGAGCAGTACTTC	CASTRRSGSSYEQYF
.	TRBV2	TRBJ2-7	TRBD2	TGTGCCAGCAGTGAATGGGGACTAGCGGGGGGATACGAGCAGTACTTC	CASSEWGLAGGYEQYF
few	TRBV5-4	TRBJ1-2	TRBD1	TGTGCCAGCAGCTTGGGGAGAGACAGGGGAGCTGGCTACACCTTC	CASSLGRDRGAGYTF
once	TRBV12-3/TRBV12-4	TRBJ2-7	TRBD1	TGTGCCAGCAGAAGAGGACAGGCCTACGAGCAGTACTTC	CASRRGQAYEQYF
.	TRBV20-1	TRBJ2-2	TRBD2	TGCAGTGCGAAGCGGGGATATGTCACCGGGGAGCTGTTTTTT	CSAKRGYVTGELFF
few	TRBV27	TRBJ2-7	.	TGTGCCAGCAGTTTAAACGGCCAGGGGTTCTACGAGCAGTACTTC	CASSLNGQGFYEQYF
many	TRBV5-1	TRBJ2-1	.	TGCGCCAGCAGCCCCATGGGCTATATGAATGAGCAGTTCTTC	CASSPMGYMNEQFF
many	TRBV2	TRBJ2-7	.	TGTGCCAGCAGTGAATTTCAAAACCCGGGCTACGAGCAGTACTTC	CASSEFQNPGYEQYF
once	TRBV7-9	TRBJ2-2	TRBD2	TGTGCCAGAAAACGACTAGCGGGGCAGAACACCGGGGAGCTGTTTTTT	CARKRLAGQNTGELFF
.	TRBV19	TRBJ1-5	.	TGTGCCAGTAGCTTAGGGAGATTAACGCGGAATCAGCCCCAGCATTTT	CASSLGRLTRNQPQHF
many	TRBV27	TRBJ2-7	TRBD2	TGTGCCAGCAGTAAAAAGGGACTAGCGGGGAACGAGCAGTACTTC	CASSKKGLAGNEQYF
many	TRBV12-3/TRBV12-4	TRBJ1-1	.	TGTGCCAGCAGTTGGACCGCTATGAACACTGAAGCTTTCTTT	CASSWTAMNTEAFF
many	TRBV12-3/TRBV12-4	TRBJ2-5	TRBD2	TGTGCCAGCAGTCCCGGACTAGCGGGAGAACAGGGTGAGACCCAGTACTTC	CASSPGLAGEQGETQYF
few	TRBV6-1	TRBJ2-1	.	TGTGCCAGCAAAGACCAGGTCTCCTACAATGAGCAGTTCTTC	CASKDQVSYNEQFF
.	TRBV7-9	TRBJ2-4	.	TGTGCCAGCAGCTTCCGAGGGGATCCCATTCAGTACTTC	CASSFRGDPIQYF
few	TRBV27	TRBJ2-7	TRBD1	TGTGCCAGCAGTTTATCCCCCGGGACAGGATCCTACGAGCAGTACTTC	CASSLSPGTGSYEQYF
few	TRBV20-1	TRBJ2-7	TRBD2	TGCAGTGCCCCTCAGTTCGCTAGCGGGGTCTACGAGCAGTACTTC	CSAPQFASGVYEQYF
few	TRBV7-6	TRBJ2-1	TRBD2	TGTGCCAGCAGCTTAGTGGCTAGCGGGAGGAAGGGCTCCTACAATGAGCAGTTCTTC	CASSLVASGRKGSYNEQFF
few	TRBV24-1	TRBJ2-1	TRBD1	TGTGCCACCAACTCCGGGACAGGGGGCGCGACGAAGTCCTACAATGAGCAGTTCTTC	CATNSGTGGATKSYNEQFF
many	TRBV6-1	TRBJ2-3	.	TGTGCCTCCACAGGGGGGGTAGCAGATACGCAGTATTTT	CASTGGVADTQYF
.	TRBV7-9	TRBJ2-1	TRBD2	TGTGCCAGCAGGCCGACTAGCGGGAGTAGTGAGCAGTTCTTC	CASRPTSGSSEQFF
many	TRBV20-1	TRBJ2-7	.	TGCAGTGCTAGCCCCTGGGGGCAGGGCTACGAGCAGTACTTC	CSASPWGQGYEQYF
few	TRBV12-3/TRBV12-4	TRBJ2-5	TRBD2	TGTGCCAGCAGGATGCGGGGGGGTTTGGAGACCCAGAACTTC	CASRMRGGLETQNF
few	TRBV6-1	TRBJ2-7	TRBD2	TGTGCCAGCAGGGGAAGGGGTAGCGGGAGCTCCTACGAGCAGTACTTC	CASRGRGSGSSYEQYF
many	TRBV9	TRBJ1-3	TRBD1	TGTGCCAGCAGTCGTAGAGGGACAGGGGACTCTGGAAACACCATATATTTT	CASSRRGTGDSGNTIYF
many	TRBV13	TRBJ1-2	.	TGTGCCAGCACCCATCAAGTCGGCTATGGCTACACCTTC	CASTHQVGYGYTF
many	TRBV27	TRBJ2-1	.	TGTGCCAGCAGTTTCGGGTTAGGATCTATGAATGAGCAGTTCTTC	CASSFGLGSMNEQFF
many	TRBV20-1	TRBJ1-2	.	TGCAGTGCTAGAGATGCGGGAGTGGGCTATGGCTACACCTTC	CSARDAGVGYGYTF
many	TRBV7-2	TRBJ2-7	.	TGTGCCAGCAGCTATCGCTCCGACCGCTACGAGCAGTACTTC	CASSYRSDRYEQYF
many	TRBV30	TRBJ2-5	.	TGTGCCTGGAGTGTACCCCGTAGACTGAGAGAGACCCAGTACTTC	CAWSVPRRLRETQYF
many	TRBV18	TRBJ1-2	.	TGTGCCAGCTCAAAGGACAGAGATACTTATGGCTACACCTTC	CASSKDRDTYGYTF
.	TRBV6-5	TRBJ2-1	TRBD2	TGTGCCAGCAGTTATCTGAGCGGGATAGGTGAGCAGTTCTTC	CASSYLSGIGEQFF
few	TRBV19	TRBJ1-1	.	TGTGCCAGTAATGGGTATTTGAACACTGAAGCTTTCTTT	CASNGYLNTEAFF
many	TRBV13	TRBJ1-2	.	TGTGCCAGCAGCTTAGGACAGATCCCAGGCTACACCTTC	CASSLGQIPGYTF